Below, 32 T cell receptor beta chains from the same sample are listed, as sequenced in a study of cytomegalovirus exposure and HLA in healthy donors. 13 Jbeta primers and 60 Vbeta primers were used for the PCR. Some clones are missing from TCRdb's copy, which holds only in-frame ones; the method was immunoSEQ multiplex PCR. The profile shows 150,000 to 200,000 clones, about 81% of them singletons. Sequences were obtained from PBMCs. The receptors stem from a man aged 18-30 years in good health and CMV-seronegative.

CDR3 residues: CASSHLTGSQYEQYF. DNA of the CDR3: TGCGCCAGCAGCCACCTGACAGGGTCCCAATACGAGCAGTACTTC. The chain links TRBV4-1 to TRBJ2-7; 7 nucleotides align to TRBD1. Looked up from germline, CDR1 is MGHRA and CDR2 is YSYEKL. CDR3 size: 15 residues. Trimming removed 3 bases from V and 4 bases from J; junction bases left unmatched: 9.

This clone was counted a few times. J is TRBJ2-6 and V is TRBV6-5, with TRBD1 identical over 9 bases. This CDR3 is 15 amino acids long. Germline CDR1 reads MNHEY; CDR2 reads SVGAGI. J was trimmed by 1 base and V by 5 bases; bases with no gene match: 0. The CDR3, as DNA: TGTGCCAGCAGTGGGACAGGGTCTGGGGCCAACGTCCTGACTTTC. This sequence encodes CASSGTGSGANVLTF.

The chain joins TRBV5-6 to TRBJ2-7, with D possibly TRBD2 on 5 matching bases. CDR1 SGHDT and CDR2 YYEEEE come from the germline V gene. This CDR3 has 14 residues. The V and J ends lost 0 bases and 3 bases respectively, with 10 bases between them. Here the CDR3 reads CASSLGLLIYEQYF. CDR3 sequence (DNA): TGTGCCAGCAGCTTGGGACTACTGATCTACGAGCAGTACTTC.

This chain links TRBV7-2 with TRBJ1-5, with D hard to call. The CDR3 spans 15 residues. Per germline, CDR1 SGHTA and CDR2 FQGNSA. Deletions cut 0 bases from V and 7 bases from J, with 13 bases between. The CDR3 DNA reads TGTGCCAGCAGCTTAGCCCCGCTGGCCGGGCAGCCCCAGCATTTT. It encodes CASSLAPLAGQPQHF.

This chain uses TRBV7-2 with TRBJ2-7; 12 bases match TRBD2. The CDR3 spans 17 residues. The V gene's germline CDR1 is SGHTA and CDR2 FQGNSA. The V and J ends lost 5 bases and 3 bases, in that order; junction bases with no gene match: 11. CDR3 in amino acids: CASSRLAGVTPFYEQYF. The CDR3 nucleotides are TGTGCCAGCAGCCGACTAGCGGGAGTTACCCCCTTCTACGAGCAGTACTTC.

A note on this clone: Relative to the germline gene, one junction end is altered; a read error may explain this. DNA of the CDR3: TGCGCCAGCAGTCAAGACTCGGGACTAGCGGGAGATGAGCAGTTCTTC. Protein product: CASSQDSGLAGDEQFF. The chain employs TRBV4-3 and TRBJ2-1; 14 bases are a match to TRBD2. Germline V gene lookup returns CDR1 LGHNA and CDR2 YSLEER. CDR3 length: 16 residues.

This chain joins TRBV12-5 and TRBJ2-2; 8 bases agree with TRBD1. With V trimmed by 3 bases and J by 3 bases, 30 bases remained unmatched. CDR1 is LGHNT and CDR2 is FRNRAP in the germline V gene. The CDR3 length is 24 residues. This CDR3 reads CASGFFFLGFWVGQGLLDTGELFF. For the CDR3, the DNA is TGTGCTAGTGGTTTTTTCTTTCTGGGTTTTTGGGTAGGACAGGGACTGCTGGACACCGGGGAGCTGTTTTTT.

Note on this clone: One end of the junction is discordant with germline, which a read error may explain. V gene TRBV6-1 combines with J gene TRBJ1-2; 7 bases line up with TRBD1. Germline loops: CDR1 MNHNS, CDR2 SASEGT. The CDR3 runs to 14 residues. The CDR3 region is CATSARGEAYGYTF. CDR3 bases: TGTGCCACCTCGGCCAGGGGGGAGGCTTATGGCTACACCTTT.

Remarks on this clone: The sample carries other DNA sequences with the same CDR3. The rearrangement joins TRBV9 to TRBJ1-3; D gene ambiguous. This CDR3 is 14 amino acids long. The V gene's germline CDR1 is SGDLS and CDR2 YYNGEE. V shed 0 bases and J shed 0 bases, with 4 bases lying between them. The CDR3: CASSVAGSGNTIYF. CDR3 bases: TGTGCCAGCAGCGTAGCGGGCTCTGGAAACACCATATATTTT.

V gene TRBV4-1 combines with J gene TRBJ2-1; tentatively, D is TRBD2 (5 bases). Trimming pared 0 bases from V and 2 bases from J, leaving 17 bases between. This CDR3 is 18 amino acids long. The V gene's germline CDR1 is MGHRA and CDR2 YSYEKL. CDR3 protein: CASSQDLDSGSAYNEQFF. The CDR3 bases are TGCGCCAGCAGCCAAGATCTGGATTCGGGGTCCGCCTACAATGAGCAGTTCTTC.

CDR3 in amino acids: CASSEDEQGSPNYGYTF. Written as DNA, the CDR3 is TGTGCCAGCAGTGAAGATGAGCAGGGGTCGCCCAACTATGGCTACACCTTC. The chain links TRBV2 to TRBJ1-2; tentative D call: TRBD1 (6 bases). The CDR3 has 17 amino acids. With 1 base removed from V and 2 bases from J, the gap between germline ends came to 17 bases. Germline V gene data show CDR1 as SNHLY and CDR2 as FYNNEI.

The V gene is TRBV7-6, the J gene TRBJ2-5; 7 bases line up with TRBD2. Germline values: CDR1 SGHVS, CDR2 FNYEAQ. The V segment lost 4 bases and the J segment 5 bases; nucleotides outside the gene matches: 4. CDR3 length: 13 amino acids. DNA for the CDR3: TGTGCCAGCAGCTACTGGGGGGGGGAGACCCAGTACTTC. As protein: CASSYWGGETQYF.

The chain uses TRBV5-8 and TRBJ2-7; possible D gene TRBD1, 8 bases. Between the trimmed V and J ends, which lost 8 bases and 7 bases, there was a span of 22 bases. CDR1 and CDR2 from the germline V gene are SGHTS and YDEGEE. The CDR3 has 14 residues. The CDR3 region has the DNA TGTGCCAGACCCCGGGATGACAGGGGAGGGGAGCAGTACTTC. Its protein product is CARPRDDRGGEQYF.

In DNA, the CDR3 is TGCGCCAGCAGCCACGGGGACTATGGCTACACCTTC. Its protein product is CASSHGDYGYTF. V is TRBV4-3 and J is TRBJ1-2, with D unclear. This CDR3 has 12 amino acids. V gave up 3 bases and J gave up 3 bases, with 5 bases separating them. Germline lookup yields CDR1 LGHNA and CDR2 YSLEER.

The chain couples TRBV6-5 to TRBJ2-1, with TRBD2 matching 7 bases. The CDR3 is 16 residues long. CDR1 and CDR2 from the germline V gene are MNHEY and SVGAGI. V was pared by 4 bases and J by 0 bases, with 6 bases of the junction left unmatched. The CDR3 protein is CASSLTSRSSYNEQFF. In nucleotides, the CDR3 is TGTGCCAGCAGTTTGACTAGCAGGAGCTCCTACAATGAGCAGTTCTTC.

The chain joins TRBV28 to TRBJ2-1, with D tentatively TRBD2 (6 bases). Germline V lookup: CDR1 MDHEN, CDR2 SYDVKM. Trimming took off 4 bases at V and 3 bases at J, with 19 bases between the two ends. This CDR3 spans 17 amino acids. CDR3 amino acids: CASSSPPSAIDYNEQFF. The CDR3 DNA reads TGTGCCAGCAGTTCCCCTCCTAGCGCAATAGACTACAATGAGCAGTTCTTC.

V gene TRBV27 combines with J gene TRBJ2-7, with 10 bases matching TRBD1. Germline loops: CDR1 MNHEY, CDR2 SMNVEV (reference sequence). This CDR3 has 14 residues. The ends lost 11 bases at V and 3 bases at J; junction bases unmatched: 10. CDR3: CARSRQGAYYEQYF. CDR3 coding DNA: TGTGCCCGATCTCGACAGGGGGCTTACTACGAGCAGTACTTC.

CDR3 sequence reads: CASGVEASYEQYF. The CDR3 DNA sequence: TGTGCTAGTGGCGTAGAGGCCTCCTACGAGCAGTACTTC. The chain combines TRBV12-5 with TRBJ2-7; D is undetermined. Germline CDR1 is LGHNT and CDR2 is FRNRAP. This CDR3 is built from 13 residues. V was shortened by 6 bases and J by 0 bases, with 9 bases between the two germline ends.

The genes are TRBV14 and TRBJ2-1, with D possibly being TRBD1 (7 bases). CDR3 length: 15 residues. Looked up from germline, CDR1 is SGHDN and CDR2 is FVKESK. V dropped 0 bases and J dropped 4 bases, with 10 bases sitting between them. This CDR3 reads CASSQEQGRYNEQFF. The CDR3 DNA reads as TGTGCCAGCAGCCAAGAACAGGGGAGGTACAATGAGCAGTTCTTC.

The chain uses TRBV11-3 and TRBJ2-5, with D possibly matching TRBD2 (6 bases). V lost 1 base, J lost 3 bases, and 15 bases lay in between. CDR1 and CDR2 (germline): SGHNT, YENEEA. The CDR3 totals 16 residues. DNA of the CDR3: TGTGCCAGCAGCTTAGGGTTCGGGGGATCAAAAGAGACCCAGTACTTC. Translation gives CASSLGFGGSKETQYF.

The CDR3 coding sequence is TGCGCCAGCAGCCAAGTTGGGGCAGGGGGCGCCGGCTATGGCTACACCTTC. Encoded protein: CASSQVGAGGAGYGYTF. The genes are TRBV4-1 and TRBJ1-2, with 8 bases identical to TRBD1. V lost 1 base and J lost 4; bases outside the gene matches: 11. Germline V gene sequence: CDR1 MGHRA, CDR2 YSYEKL. The CDR3 is 17 residues long.

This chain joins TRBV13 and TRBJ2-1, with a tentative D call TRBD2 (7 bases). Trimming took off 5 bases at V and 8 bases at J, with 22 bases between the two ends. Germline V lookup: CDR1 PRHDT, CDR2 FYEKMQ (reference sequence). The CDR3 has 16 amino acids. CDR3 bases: TGTGCCAGCAGCCCACAGATGGGGGGGGCCCGGCATGAGCAGTTCTTC. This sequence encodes CASSPQMGGARHEQFF.

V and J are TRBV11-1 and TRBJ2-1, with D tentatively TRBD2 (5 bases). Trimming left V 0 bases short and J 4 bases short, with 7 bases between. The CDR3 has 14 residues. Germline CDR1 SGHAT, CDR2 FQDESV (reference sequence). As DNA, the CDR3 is TGTGCCAGCAGCTTAGCGGGAGTTTACAATGAGCAGTTCTTC. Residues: CASSLAGVYNEQFF. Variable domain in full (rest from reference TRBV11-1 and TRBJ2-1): EAEVAQSPRYKITEKSQAVAFWCDPISGHATLYWYRQILGQGPELLVQFQDESVVDDSQLPKDRFSAERLKGVDSTLKIQPAELGDSAMYLCASSLAGVYNEQFFGPGTRLTVL.

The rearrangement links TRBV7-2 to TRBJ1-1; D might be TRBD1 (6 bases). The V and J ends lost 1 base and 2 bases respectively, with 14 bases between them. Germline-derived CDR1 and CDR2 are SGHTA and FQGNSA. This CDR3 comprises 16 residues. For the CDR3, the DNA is TGTGCCAGCAGCTTAGGGCAGGGGATTGGTAACACTGAAGCTTTCTTT. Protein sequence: CASSLGQGIGNTEAFF.

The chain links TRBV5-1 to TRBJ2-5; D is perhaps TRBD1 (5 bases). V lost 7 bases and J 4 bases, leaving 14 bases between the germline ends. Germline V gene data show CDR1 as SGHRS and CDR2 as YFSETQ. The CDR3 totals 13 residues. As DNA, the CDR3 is TGCGCCAGCGCAATCGACAGTCGAGAGACCCAGTACTTC. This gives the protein CASAIDSRETQYF.

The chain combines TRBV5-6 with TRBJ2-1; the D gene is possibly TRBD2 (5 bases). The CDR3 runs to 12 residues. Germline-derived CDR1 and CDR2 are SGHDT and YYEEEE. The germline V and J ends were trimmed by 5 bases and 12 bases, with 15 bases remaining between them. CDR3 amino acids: CASSPLDSPQFF. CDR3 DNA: TGTGCCAGCAGTCCACTAGACTCACCGCAGTTCTTC.

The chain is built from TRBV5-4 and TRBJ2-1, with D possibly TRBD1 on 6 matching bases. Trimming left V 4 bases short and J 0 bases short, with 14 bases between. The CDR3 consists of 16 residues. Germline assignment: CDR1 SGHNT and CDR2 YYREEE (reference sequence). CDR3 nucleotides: TGTGCCAGCAGCCCACGGGACACTCCCTCCTACAATGAGCAGTTCTTC. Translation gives CASSPRDTPSYNEQFF. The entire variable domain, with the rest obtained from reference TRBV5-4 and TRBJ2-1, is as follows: ETGVTQSPTHLIKTRGQQVTLRCSSQSGHNTVSWYQQALGQGPQFIFQYYREEENGRGNFPPRFSGLQFPNYSSELNVNALELDDSALYLCASSPRDTPSYNEQFFGPGTRLTVL.

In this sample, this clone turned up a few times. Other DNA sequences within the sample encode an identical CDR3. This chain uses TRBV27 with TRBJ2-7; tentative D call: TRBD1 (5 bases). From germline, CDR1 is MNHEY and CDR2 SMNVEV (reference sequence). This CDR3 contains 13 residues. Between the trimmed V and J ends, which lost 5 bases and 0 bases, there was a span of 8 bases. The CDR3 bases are TGTGCCAGCAGTCCTGGGGCCTCCTACGAGCAGTACTTC. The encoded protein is CASSPGASYEQYF.

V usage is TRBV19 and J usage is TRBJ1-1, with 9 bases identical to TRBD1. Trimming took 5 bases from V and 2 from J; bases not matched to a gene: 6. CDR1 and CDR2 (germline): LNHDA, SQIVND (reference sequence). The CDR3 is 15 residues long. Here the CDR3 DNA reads TGTGCCAGTAGTCCGCGGGACAGGGTAAACACTGAAGCTTTCTTT. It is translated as CASSPRDRVNTEAFF.

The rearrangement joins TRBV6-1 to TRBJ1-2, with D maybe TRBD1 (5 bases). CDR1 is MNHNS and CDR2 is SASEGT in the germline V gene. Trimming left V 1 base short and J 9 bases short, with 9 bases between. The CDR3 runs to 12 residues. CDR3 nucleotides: TGTGCCAGCAGTGAAGGACAGCTTAGCTACACCTTC. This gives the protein CASSEGQLSYTF.

In DNA, the CDR3 is TGCGCCAGCAGTCCTCAGCGGCCAGCCCCGAATTCACCCCTCCACTTT. It translates to CASSPQRPAPNSPLHF. This sequence joins TRBV23-1 and TRBJ1-6; D ambiguous. TRBV23-1 is treated as an ORF (open reading frame) with a function not yet certain. This CDR3 has 16 residues. The V end lost 4 bases, the J end lost 7 bases, and 17 bases lay between the germline ends.

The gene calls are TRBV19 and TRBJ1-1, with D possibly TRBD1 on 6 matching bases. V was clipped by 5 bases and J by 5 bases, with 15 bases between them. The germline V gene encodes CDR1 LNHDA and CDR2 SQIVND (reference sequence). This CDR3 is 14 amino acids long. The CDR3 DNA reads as TGTGCCAGTAGTCTCAGGGGCTCGGGGACTGAAGCTTTCTTT. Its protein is CASSLRGSGTEAFF.